The 5 T cell receptor beta chains presented below share a single source sample, sequenced in a study of blood T cell repertoires in COVID-19. Some clones are missing from TCRdb's copy, which holds only in-frame ones; the method was immunoSEQ multiplex PCR. The data hold 200,000 or so clones, with 89% observed a single time. Sequencing was done on a sample of PBMCs or T cells enriched from blood (not recorded which). The receptors stem from a young woman who had recovered from COVID-19.

CDR3 residues: CASSFGGNNEQFF. CDR3 nucleotide sequence: TGTGCCAGCAGCTTCGGCGGAAACAATGAGCAGTTCTTC. The chain has TRBV11-3 and TRBJ2-1, with no clear D. The CDR3 has 13 amino acids. V shed 3 bases and J shed 5 bases, with 8 bases lying between them. Germline lookup yields CDR1 SGHNT and CDR2 YENEEA.

The rearrangement uses TRBV29-1 and TRBJ2-7; tentatively, D is TRBD2 (6 bases). The CDR3 has 12 amino acids. Trimming took 2 bases from V and 5 from J, leaving 10 bases between them. Germline V gene sequence: CDR1 SQVTM, CDR2 ANQGSEA. CDR3 loop: CSVERGIHEQYF. The CDR3 DNA sequence: TGCAGCGTTGAACGGGGGATCCACGAGCAGTACTTC.

The CDR3, as DNA: TGTGCCACCAAGCGGGGGGGCACAGATACGCAGTATTTT. Translation gives CATKRGGTDTQYF. The V and J genes are TRBV13 and TRBJ2-3; TRBD2 matches 9 bases. V trimming: 10 bases; J trimming: 1 base; junction bases outside the gene matches: 3. Per germline, CDR1 PRHDT and CDR2 FYEKMQ (reference sequence). This CDR3 is built from 13 residues.

The CDR3: CAISESTTGGRNIQYF. The CDR3 DNA sequence: TGTGCCATCAGTGAGTCGACTACGGGGGGGCGGAACATTCAGTACTTC. V gene TRBV10-3 combines with J gene TRBJ2-4; 8 positions agree with TRBD2. Per the germline V gene, CDR1 is ENHRY and CDR2 is SYGVKD. CDR3 length equals 16 residues. V was clipped by 0 bases and J by 7 bases; unmatched bases: 8.

J is TRBJ2-3 and V is TRBV4-2, with D unclear. Per the germline V gene, CDR1 is LGHNA and CDR2 is YNFKEQ. This CDR3 comprises 15 residues. Trimming removed 6 bases from V and 0 bases from J, with 13 bases in between. CDR3 residues: CASSPLVSSTDTQYF. CDR3 DNA sequence: TGTGCCAGCAGTCCTTTAGTTTCTAGCACAGATACGCAGTATTTT.